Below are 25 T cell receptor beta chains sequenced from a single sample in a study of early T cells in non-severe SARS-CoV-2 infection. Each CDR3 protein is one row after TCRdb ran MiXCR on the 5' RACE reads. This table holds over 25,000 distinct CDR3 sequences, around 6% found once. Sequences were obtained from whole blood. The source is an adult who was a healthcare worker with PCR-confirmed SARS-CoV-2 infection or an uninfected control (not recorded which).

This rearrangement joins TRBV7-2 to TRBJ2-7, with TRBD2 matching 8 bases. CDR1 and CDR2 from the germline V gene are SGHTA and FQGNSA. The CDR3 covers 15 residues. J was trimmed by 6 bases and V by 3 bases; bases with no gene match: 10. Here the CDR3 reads CASSFVGLVGSEQYF. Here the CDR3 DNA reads TGTGCCAGCAGCTTTGTGGGACTAGTTGGTAGCGAGCAGTACTTC. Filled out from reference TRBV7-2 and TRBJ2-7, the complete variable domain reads GAGVSQSPSNKVTEKGKDVELRCDPISGHTALYWYRQSLGQGLEFLIYFQGNSAPDKSGLPSDRFSAERTGGSVSTLTIQRTQQEDSAVYLCASSFVGLVGSEQYFGPGTRLTVT.

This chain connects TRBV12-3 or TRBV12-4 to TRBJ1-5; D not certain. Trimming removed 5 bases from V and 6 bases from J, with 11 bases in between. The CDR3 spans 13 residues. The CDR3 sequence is CASSSTDPQPQHF. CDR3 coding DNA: TGTGCCAGCAGTAGTACAGATCCTCAGCCCCAGCATTTT.

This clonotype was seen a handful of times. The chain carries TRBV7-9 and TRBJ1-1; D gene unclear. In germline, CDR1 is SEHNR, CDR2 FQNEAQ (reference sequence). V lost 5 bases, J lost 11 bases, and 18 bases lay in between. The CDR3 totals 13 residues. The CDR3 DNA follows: TGTGCCAGCAGCAAAGGTTCGGCGATCGAGGCTTTCTTT. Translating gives CASSKGSAIEAFF.

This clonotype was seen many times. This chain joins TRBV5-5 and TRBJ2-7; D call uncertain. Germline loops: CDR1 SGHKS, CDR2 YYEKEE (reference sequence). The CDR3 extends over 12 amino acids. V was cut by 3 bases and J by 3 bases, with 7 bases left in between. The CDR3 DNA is TGTGCCAGCAGCTACGAGGACTACGAGCAGTACTTC. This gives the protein CASSYEDYEQYF. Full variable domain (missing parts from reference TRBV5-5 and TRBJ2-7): DAGVTQSPTHLIKTRGQQVTLRCSPISGHKSVSWYQQVLGQGPQFIFQYYEKEERGRGNFPDRFSARQFPNYSSELNVNALLLGDSALYLCASSYEDYEQYFGPGTRLTVT.

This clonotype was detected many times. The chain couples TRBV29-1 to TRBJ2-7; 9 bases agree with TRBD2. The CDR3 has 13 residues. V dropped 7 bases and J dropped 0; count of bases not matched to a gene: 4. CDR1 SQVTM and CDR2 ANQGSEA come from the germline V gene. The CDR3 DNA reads TGCAGCGCATTAGCGGGGGTCTCCTACGAGCAGTACTTC. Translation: CSALAGVSYEQYF.

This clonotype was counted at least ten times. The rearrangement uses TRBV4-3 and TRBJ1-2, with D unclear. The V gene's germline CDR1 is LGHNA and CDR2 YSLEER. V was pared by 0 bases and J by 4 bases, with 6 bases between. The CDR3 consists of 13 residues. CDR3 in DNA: TGCGCCAGCAGCCAAGATCTCCTCTATGGCTACACCTTC. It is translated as CASSQDLLYGYTF.

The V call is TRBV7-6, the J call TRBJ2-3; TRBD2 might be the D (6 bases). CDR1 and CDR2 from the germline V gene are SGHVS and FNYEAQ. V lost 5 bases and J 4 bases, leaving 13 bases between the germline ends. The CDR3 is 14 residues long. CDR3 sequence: CASSTDYLSDTQYF. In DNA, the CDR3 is TGTGCCAGCAGCACGGACTACCTTTCAGATACGCAGTATTTT.

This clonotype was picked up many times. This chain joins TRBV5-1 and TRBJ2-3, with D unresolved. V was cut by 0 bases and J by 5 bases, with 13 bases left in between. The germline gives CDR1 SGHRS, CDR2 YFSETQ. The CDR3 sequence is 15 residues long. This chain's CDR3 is CASSLALTQEDTQYF. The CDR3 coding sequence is TGCGCCAGCAGCTTGGCCCTAACCCAGGAAGATACGCAGTATTTT.

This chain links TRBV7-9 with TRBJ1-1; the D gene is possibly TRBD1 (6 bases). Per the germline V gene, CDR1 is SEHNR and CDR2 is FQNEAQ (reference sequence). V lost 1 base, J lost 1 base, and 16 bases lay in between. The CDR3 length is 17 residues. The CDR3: CASSLGRDKRTNTEAFF. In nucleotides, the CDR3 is TGTGCCAGCAGCTTAGGGCGGGACAAAAGGACGAACACTGAAGCTTTCTTT.

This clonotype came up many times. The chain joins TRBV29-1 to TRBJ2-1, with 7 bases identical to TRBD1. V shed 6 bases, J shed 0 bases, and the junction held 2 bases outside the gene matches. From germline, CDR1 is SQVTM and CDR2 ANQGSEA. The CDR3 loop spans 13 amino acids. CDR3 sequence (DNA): TGCAGCGTGGACAGGAGCTCCTACAATGAGCAGTTCTTC. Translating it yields CSVDRSSYNEQFF.

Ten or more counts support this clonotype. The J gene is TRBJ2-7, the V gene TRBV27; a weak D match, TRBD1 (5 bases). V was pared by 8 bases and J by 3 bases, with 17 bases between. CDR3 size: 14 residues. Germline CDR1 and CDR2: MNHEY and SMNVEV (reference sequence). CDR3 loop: CASSAARTNYEQYF. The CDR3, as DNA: TGTGCCAGCTCCGCCGCCCGGACAAACTACGAGCAGTACTTC.

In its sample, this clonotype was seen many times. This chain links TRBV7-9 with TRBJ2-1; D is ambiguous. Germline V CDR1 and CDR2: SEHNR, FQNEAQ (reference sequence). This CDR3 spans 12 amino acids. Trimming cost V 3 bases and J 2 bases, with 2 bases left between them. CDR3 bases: TGTGCCAGCAGCTTGACCTACAATGAGCAGTTCTTC. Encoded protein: CASSLTYNEQFF.

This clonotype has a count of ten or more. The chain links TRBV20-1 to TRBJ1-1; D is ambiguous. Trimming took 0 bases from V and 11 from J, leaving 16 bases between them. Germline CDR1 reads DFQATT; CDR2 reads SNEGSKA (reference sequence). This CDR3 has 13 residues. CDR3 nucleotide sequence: TGCAGTGCTAGAGATCTTAAGGTCTCCCGGGCTTTCTTT. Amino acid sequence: CSARDLKVSRAFF.

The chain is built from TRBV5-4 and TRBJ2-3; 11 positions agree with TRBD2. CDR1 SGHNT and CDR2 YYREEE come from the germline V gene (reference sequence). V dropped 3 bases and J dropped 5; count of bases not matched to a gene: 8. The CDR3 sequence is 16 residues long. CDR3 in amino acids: CASSSPLAGEIDTQYF. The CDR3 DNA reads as TGTGCCAGCAGCTCGCCACTAGCGGGGGAAATAGATACGCAGTATTTT.

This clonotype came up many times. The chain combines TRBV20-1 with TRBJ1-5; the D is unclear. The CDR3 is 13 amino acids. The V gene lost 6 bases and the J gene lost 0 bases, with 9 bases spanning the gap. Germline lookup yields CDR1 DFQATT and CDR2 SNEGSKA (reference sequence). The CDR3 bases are TGCAGTGCCAGCGGATTTAGCAATCAGCCCCAGCATTTT. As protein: CSASGFSNQPQHF.

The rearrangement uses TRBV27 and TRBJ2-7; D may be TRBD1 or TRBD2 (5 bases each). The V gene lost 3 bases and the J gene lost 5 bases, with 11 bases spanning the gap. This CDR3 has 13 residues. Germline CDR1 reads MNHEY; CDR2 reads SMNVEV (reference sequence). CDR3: CASSLVRDDEQYF. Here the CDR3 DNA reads TGTGCCAGCAGTTTGGTAAGGGACGACGAGCAGTACTTC.

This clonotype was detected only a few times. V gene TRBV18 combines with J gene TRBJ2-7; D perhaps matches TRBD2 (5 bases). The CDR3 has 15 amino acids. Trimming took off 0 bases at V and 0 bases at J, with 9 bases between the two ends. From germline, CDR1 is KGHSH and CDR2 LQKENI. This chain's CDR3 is CASSPPDFFSYEQYF. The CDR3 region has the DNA TGTGCCAGCTCACCACCGGACTTCTTCTCCTACGAGCAGTACTTC. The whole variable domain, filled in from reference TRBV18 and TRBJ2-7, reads NAGVMQNPRHLVRRRGQEARLRCSPMKGHSHVYWYRQLPEEGLKFMVYLQKENIIDESGMPKERFSAEFPKEGPSILRIQQVVRGDSAAYFCASSPPDFFSYEQYFGPGTRLTVT.

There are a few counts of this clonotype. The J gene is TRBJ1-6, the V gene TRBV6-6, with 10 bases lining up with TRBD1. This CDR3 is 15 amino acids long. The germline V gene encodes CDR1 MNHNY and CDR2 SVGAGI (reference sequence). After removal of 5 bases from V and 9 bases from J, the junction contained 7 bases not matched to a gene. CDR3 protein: CASSNQDRGLSPLHF. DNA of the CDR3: TGTGCCAGCAGTAACCAAGACAGGGGGCTTTCACCCCTCCACTTT.

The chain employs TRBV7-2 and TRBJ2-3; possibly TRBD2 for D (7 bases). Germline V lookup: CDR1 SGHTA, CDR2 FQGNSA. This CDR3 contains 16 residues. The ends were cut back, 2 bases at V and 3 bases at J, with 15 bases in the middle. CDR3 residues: CASSLLGGGRTDTQYF. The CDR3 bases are TGTGCCAGCAGCTTATTGGGAGGGGGGCGTACAGATACGCAGTATTTT.

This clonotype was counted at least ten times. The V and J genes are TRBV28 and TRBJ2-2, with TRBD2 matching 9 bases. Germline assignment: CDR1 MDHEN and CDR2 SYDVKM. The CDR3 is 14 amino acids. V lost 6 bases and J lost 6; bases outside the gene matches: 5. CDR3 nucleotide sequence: TGTGCCAGCAGCTCGGGACTAGCCGCCGGGGAGCTGTTTTTT. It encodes CASSSGLAAGELFF.

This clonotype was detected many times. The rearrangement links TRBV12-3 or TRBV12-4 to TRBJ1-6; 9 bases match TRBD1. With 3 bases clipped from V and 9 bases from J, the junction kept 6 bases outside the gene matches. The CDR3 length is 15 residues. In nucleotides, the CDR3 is TGTGCCAGCAGTTTTGGGACAGGGCAGAGTTCACCCCTCCACTTT. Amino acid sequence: CASSFGTGQSSPLHF.

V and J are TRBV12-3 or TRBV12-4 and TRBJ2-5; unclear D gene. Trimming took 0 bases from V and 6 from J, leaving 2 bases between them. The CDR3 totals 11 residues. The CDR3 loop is CASSLAKTQYF. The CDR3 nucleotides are TGTGCCAGCAGTTTAGCAAAGACCCAGTACTTC.

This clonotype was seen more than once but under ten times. CDR3 bases: TGTGCCAGCAGCCCTGATAGTCGTATGGAGACCCAGTACTTC. This translates into CASSPDSRMETQYF. V usage is TRBV11-3 and J usage is TRBJ2-5; no firm D call. V lost 5 bases to trimming and J lost 5 bases, with 15 bases between them. The CDR3 has 14 amino acids. The germline gives CDR1 SGHNT, CDR2 YENEEA.

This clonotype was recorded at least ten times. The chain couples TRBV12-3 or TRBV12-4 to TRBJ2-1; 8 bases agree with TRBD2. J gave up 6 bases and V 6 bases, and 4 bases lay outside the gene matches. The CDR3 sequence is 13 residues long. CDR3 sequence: CASRQLAVNEQFF. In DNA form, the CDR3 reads TGTGCCAGCAGACAACTAGCGGTCAATGAGCAGTTCTTC.

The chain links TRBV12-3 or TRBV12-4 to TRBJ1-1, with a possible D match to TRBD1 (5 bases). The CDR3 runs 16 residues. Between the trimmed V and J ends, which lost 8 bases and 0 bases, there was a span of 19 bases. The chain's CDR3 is CASRPWAGKMNTEAFF. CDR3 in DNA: TGTGCCAGCCGTCCATGGGCAGGGAAGATGAACACTGAAGCTTTCTTT.